This is a list of T cell receptor beta chains from one sample in a study of blood T cells in healthy people across ages. Via MiXCR, TCRdb re-called the 5' RACE reads, giving one row per CDR3 protein. The sample yields 1.5 million to 2 million distinct CDR3 sequences, 28% seen once. Sequenced: blood. The receptors shown here come from a woman aged 25 to 45 in good health. Both conserved end residues are part of each CDR3. A D gene is named only where the DNA matches it firmly. Size is omitted from some rows. Given values are once, few, many or a class for expanded clones.

clone_size,d_call,j_call,v_call,cdr3_aa,cdr3_nt
.,TRBD2,TRBJ2-3,TRBV5-4,CASRLSGTSTDTQYF,TGTGCCAGCAGACTTAGCGGGACTAGCACAGATACGCAGTATTTT
.,.,TRBJ1-2,TRBV7-2,CTSSLALAVANYGYTF,TGTACCAGCAGCTTAGCTTTGGCCGTAGCTAACTATGGCTACACCTTC
.,.,TRBJ2-5,TRBV27,CASSTRTVETQYF,TGTGCCAGCAGTACACGGACAGTGGAGACCCAGTACTTC
few,.,TRBJ1-6,TRBV5-1,CASSSRAEGNSPLHF,TGCGCCAGCAGCTCCAGGGCGGAGGGGAATTCACCCCTCCACTTT
.,.,TRBJ2-1,TRBV4-1,CASSQEGFGDGGYNEQFF,TGCGCCAGCAGCCAAGAAGGATTCGGGGACGGAGGCTACAATGAGCAGTTCTTC
.,TRBD1,TRBJ2-1,TRBV19,CASRIRDRAYNEQFF,TGTGCCAGTAGGATCCGGGACAGGGCCTACAATGAGCAGTTCTTC
.,TRBD2,TRBJ2-1,TRBV20-1,CSAREWRAGAQNEQFF,TGCAGTGCTAGAGAATGGAGAGCGGGGGCCCAAAATGAGCAGTTCTTC
.,.,TRBJ1-1,TRBV5-1,CASSWVQPNTAAFF,TGCGCCAGCAGCTGGGTGCAGCCGAACACTGCAGCTTTCTTT
few,TRBD1,TRBJ2-7,TRBV28,CASTSRDRVGEQYF,TGTGCCAGCACCTCCCGGGACAGGGTGGGCGAGCAGTACTTC
.,.,TRBJ1-5,TRBV6-6,CASSTDGGEPQHF,TGTGCCAGCAGCACGGATGGTGGGGAGCCCCAGCATTTT